The rows below give T cell receptor beta chains drawn from one sample of a study of T cells in Graves' hyperthyroidism and ophthalmopathy. TCRdb re-called the multiplex PCR reads with MiXCR, one entry per CDR3 protein. The sample records under 350,000 distinct CDR3 sequences, over 15% being singletons. Sequencing was performed on blood. The receptors shown here come from a woman in her sixties with Graves' ophthalmopathy. Each CDR3 is given with its conserved first and last residue. The order of the fields is J gene, V gene, clone size, D gene, CDR3 protein, CDR3 DNA. A D gene is named only where the DNA matches it firmly. Size is omitted from some rows. Given values are once, few, many or a class for expanded clones.

J: TRBJ1-2; V: TRBV27; size: few; D: -; CDR3: CACSFWPATENYGYTF; DNA: TGTGCCTGCAGTTTCTGGCCAGCTACTGAGAACTATGGCTACACCTTC
J: TRBJ1-3; V: TRBV19; size: few; D: -; CDR3: CASSNGNSGNTIYF; DNA: TGTGCCAGTAGTAACGGAAACTCTGGAAACACCATATATTTT
J: TRBJ2-3; V: TRBV29-1; size: -; D: -; CDR3: CSETTGATDTQYF; DNA: TGCAGCGAAACTACGGGCGCCACAGATACGCAGTATTTT
J: TRBJ2-5; V: TRBV12-3/TRBV12-4; size: many; D: TRBD2; CDR3: CASRGLAGHGETQYF; DNA: TGTGCCAGCAGAGGACTAGCGGGGCATGGGGAGACCCAGTACTTC
J: TRBJ2-7; V: TRBV3-1; size: -; D: -; CDR3: CASSHTGRYYEQYF; DNA: TGTGCCAGCAGCCACACGGGACGCTACTACGAGCAGTACTTC
J: TRBJ2-7; V: TRBV20-1; size: many; D: -; CDR3: CSAREGGAMMGYEQYF; DNA: TGCAGTGCTAGAGAGGGCGGCGCTATGATGGGCTACGAGCAGTACTTC
J: TRBJ1-1; V: TRBV5-1; size: many; D: -; CDR3: CASSLGQEVDEAFF; DNA: TGCGCCAGCAGCTTGGGACAGGAAGTAGATGAAGCTTTCTTT
J: TRBJ2-3; V: TRBV7-3; size: many; D: -; CDR3: CASSLTGAYRPTDTQYF; DNA: TGTGCCAGCAGTCTAACAGGAGCCTACCGCCCCACAGATACGCAGTATTTT
J: TRBJ1-4; V: TRBV2; size: -; D: TRBD1; CDR3: CASGRQGNEKLFF; DNA: TGTGCCAGCGGAAGACAGGGTAATGAAAAACTGTTTTTT
J: TRBJ1-1; V: TRBV5-8; size: few; D: -; CDR3: CASSHKIGNTEAFF; DNA: TGTGCCAGCAGCCACAAAATAGGGAACACTGAAGCTTTCTTT
J: TRBJ1-2; V: TRBV30; size: -; D: -; CDR3: CAWSARLNYGYTF; DNA: TGTGCCTGGAGTGCCAGACTGAACTATGGCTACACCTTC
J: TRBJ1-2; V: TRBV11-2; size: many; D: -; CDR3: CASSLTLTAGGYTF; DNA: TGTGCCAGCAGCTTAACGCTTACTGCGGGGGGCTACACCTTC
J: TRBJ2-1; V: TRBV6-5; size: -; D: TRBD2; CDR3: CASSYDGGGRSNEQFF; DNA: TGTGCCAGCAGTTACGACGGGGGGGGCCGTTCGAATGAGCAGTTCTTC
J: TRBJ2-7; V: TRBV4-3; size: -; D: -; CDR3: CASSRTGSGTYEQYF; DNA: TGCGCCAGCAGCCGAACGGGCAGTGGGACTTACGAGCAGTACTTC
J: TRBJ1-3; V: TRBV24-1; size: -; D: TRBD1; CDR3: CATSPDRVGGNTIYF; DNA: TGTGCCACCAGTCCCGACAGGGTAGGTGGAAACACCATATATTTT
J: TRBJ2-5; V: TRBV4-2; size: -; D: TRBD2; CDR3: CASSQGTTSGAETQYF; DNA: TGTGCCAGCAGCCAAGGCACTACTAGCGGGGCAGAGACCCAGTACTTC
J: TRBJ1-1; V: TRBV13; size: few; D: -; CDR3: CASSLSSFRGNTEAFF; DNA: TGTGCCAGCAGCTTATCCTCTTTCAGGGGGAACACTGAAGCTTTCTTT
J: TRBJ1-2; V: TRBV28; size: many; D: -; CDR3: CASSYIGSRTHGGGYTF; DNA: TGTGCCAGCAGTTATATAGGGTCCAGAACCCACGGGGGTGGCTACACCTTC
J: TRBJ1-1; V: TRBV5-4; size: many; D: TRBD1; CDR3: CASSRGGMNTEAFF; DNA: TGTGCCAGCAGCCGAGGGGGCATGAACACTGAAGCTTTCTTT
J: TRBJ2-5; V: TRBV20-1; size: many; D: -; CDR3: CSASRGGGETQYF; DNA: TGCAGTGCTTCTAGGGGAGGTGGAGAGACCCAGTACTTC
J: TRBJ2-2; V: TRBV12-3/TRBV12-4; size: many; D: TRBD1; CDR3: CASSFRDRVWDTGELFF; DNA: TGTGCCAGCAGTTTCCGGGACAGGGTCTGGGACACCGGGGAGCTGTTTTTT
J: TRBJ2-7; V: TRBV12-3/TRBV12-4; size: many; D: -; CDR3: CASSRPLPLSGSSYEQYF; DNA: TGTGCCAGCAGCCGGCCTCTCCCTCTTAGCGGTTCATCCTACGAGCAGTACTTC
J: TRBJ2-1; V: TRBV6-2/TRBV6-3; size: many; D: -; CDR3: CASNSLGEQFF; DNA: TGTGCCAGCAATTCCCTCGGGGAGCAGTTCTTC
J: TRBJ1-5; V: TRBV19; size: -; D: -; CDR3: CASSKTQVSNQPQHF; DNA: TGTGCCAGTAGCAAGACACAGGTTAGCAATCAGCCCCAGCATTTT
J: TRBJ2-7; V: TRBV3-1; size: many; D: -; CDR3: CASSRQAHKDEQYF; DNA: TGTGCCAGCAGCCGACAGGCCCATAAGGACGAGCAGTACTTC